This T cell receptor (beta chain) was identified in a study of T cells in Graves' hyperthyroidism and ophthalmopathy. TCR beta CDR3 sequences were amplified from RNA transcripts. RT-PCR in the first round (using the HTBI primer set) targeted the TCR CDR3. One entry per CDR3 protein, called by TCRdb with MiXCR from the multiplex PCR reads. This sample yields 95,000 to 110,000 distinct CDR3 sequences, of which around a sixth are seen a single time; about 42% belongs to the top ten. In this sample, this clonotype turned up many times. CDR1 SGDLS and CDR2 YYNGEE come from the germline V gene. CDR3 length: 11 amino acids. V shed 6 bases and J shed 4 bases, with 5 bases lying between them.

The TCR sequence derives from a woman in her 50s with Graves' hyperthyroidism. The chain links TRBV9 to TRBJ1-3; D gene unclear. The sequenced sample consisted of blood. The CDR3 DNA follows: TGTGCCAGCATCAAAGGAAACACCATATATTTT. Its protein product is CASIKGNTIYF.